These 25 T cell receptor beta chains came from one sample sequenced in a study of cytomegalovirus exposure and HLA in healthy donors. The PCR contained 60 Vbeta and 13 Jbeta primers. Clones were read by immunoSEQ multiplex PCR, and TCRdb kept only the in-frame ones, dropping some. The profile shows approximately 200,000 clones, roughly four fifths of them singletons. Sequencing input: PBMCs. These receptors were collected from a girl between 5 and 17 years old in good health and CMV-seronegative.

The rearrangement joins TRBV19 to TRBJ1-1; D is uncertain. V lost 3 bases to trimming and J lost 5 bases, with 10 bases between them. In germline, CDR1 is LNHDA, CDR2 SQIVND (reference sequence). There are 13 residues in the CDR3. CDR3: CASSISGRTEAFF. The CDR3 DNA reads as TGTGCCAGTAGTATTTCCGGGAGGACTGAAGCTTTCTTT.

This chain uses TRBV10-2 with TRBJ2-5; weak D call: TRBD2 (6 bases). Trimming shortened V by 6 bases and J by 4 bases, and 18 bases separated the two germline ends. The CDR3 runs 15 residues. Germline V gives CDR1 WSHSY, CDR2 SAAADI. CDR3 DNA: TGCGCCAGCAGGGGTGTGACTAGAAGGCTAGAGACCCAGTACTTC. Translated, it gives CASRGVTRRLETQYF.

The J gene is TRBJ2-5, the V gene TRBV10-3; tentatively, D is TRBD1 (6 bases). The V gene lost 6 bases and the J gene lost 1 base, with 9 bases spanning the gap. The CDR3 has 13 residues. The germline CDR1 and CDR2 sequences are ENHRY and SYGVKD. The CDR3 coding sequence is TGTGCCATCAGCAGGGGTTCCCAAGAGACCCAGTACTTC. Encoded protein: CAISRGSQETQYF.

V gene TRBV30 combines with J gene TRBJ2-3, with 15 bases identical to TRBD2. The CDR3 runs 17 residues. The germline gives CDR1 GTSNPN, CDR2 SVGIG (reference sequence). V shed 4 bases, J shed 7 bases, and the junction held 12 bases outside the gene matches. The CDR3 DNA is TGTGCCTGGAACTCCAAAAGGACTAGCGGGGGGGCCTATACGCAGTATTTT. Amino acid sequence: CAWNSKRTSGGAYTQYF.

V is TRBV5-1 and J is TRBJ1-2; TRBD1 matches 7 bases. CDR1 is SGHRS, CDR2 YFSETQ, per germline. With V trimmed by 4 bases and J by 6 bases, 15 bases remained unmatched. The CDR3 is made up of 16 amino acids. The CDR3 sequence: CASSGSWVDRADGYTF. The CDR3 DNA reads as TGCGCCAGCAGCGGTTCATGGGTAGACAGGGCGGATGGCTACACCTTC. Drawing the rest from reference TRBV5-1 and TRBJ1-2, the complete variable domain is KAGVTQTPRYLIKTRGQQVTLSCSPISGHRSVSWYQQTPGQGLQFLFEYFSETQRNKGNFPGRFSGRQFSNSRSEMNVSTLELGDSALYLCASSGSWVDRADGYTFGSGTRLTVV.

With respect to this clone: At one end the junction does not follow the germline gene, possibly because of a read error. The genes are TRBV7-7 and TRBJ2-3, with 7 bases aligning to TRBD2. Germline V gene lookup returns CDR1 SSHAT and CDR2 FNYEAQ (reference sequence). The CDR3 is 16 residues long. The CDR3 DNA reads TGTGCTAGCAGCTTAGGCGGGAGTGTGAGGACAGATACGCAGTATTTT. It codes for CASSLGGSVRTDTQYF.

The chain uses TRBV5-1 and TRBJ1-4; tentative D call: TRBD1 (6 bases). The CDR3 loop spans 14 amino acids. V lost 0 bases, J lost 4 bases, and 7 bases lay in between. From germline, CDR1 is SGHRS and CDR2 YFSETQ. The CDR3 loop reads CASSLDRVNEKLFF. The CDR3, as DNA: TGCGCCAGCAGCTTGGACAGGGTTAATGAAAAACTGTTTTTT.

This chain's CDR3 is CASSPQGQETQYF. The DNA for the CDR3 is TGTGCCAGCTCACCCCAGGGCCAAGAGACCCAGTACTTC. The chain couples TRBV18 to TRBJ2-5; D perhaps matches TRBD1 (5 bases). V was clipped by 3 bases and J by 1 base, with 6 bases between them. CDR3 length: 13 residues. The germline gives CDR1 KGHSH, CDR2 LQKENI.

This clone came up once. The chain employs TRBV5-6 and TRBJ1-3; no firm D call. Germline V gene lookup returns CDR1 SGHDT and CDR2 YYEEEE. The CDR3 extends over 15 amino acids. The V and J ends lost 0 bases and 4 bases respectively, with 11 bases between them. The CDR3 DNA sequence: TGTGCCAGCAGCTTGGAACAGTTAAGCGGAAACACCATATATTTT. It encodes CASSLEQLSGNTIYF.

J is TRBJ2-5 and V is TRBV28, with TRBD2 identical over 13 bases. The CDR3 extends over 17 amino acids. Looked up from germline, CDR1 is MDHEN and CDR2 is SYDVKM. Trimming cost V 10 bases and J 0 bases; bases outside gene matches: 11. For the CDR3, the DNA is TGTGCCACCCAGGGACTAGCGGGACCCGGTTACCAAGAGACCCAGTACTTC. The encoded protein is CATQGLAGPGYQETQYF. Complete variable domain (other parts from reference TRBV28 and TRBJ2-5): DVKVTQSSRYLVKRTGEKVFLECVQDMDHENMFWYRQDPGLGLRLIYFSYDVKMKEKGDIPEGYSVSREKKERFSLILESASTNQTSMYLCATQGLAGPGYQETQYFGPGTRLLVL.

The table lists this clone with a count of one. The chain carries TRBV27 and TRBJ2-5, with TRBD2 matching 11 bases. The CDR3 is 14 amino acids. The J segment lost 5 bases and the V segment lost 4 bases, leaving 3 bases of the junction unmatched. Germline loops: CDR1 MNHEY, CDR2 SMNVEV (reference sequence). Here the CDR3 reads CASSSGTSGETQYF. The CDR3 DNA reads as TGTGCCAGCAGTTCAGGGACTAGCGGCGAGACCCAGTACTTC.

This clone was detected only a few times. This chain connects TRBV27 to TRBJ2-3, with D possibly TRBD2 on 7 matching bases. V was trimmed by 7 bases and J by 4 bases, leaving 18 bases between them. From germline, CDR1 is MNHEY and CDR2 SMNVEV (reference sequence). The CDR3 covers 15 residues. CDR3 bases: TGTGCCAGCACCTCAAGGGGGGGGAGTGCAGATACGCAGTATTTT. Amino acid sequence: CASTSRGGSADTQYF.

The CDR3: CASSLYRGGVYVEKLFF. The DNA for the CDR3 is TGTGCCAGCAGTTTATACCGGGGTGGCGTATACGTTGAAAAACTGTTTTTT. V is TRBV27 and J is TRBJ1-4, with D unresolved. The germline CDR1 and CDR2 sequences are MNHEY and SMNVEV (reference sequence). Trimming shortened V by 1 base and J by 7 bases, and 19 bases separated the two germline ends. The CDR3 sequence is 17 residues long.

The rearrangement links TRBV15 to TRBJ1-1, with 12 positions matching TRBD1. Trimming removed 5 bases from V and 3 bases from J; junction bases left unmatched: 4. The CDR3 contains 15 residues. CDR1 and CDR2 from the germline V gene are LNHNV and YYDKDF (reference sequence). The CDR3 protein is CATSGGTGGYTEAFF. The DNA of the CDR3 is TGTGCCACCAGCGGGGGGACAGGGGGCTACACTGAAGCTTTCTTT.

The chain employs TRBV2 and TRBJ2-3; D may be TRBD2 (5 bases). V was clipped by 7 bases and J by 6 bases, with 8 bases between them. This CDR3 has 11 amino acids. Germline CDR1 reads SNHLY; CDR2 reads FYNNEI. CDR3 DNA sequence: TGTGCCAGCACCCCTAGCGATACGCAGTATTTT. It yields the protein CASTPSDTQYF.

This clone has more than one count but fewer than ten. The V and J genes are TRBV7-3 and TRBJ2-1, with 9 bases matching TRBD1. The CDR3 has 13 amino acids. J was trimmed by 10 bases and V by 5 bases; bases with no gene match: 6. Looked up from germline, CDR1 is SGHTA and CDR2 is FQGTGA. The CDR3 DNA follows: TGTGCCAGCAGCCGTACAGGGGGCCGGGAGCAGTTCTTC. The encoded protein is CASSRTGGREQFF. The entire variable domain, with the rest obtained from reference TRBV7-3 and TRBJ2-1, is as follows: GAGVSQTPSNKVTEKGKYVELRCDPISGHTALYWYRQSLGQGPEFLIYFQGTGAADDSGLPNDRFFAVRPEGSVSTLKIQRTERGDSAVYLCASSRTGGREQFFGPGTRLTVL.

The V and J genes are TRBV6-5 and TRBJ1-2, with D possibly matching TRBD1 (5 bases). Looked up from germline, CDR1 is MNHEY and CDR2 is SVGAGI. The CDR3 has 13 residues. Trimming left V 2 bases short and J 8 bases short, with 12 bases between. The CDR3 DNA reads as TGTGCCAGCAGTTACAGGAGGGGTAACGGCTACACCTTC. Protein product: CASSYRRGNGYTF.

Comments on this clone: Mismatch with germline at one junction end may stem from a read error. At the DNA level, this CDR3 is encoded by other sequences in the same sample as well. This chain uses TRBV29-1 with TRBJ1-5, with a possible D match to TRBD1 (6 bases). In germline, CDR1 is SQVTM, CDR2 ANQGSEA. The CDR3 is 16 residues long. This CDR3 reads CSVGVGGTGSNQPQHF. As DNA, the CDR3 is TGCAGCGTTGGGGTTGGGGGCACAGGGTCGAATCAGCCCCAGCACTTT.

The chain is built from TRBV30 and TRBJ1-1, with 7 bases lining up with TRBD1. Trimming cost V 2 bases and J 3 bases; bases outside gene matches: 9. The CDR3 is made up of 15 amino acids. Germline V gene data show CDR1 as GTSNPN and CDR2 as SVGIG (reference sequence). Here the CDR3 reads CAWSPLYRGHTEAFF. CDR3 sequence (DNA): TGTGCCTGGAGTCCCCTTTACAGGGGCCACACTGAAGCTTTCTTT.

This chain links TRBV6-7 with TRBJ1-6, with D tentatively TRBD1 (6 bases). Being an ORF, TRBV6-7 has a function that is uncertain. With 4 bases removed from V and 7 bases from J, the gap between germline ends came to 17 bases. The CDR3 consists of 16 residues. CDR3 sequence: CASSSQTRTENSPLHF. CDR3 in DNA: TGTGCCAGCAGTTCACAAACCCGGACAGAAAATTCACCCCTCCACTTT.

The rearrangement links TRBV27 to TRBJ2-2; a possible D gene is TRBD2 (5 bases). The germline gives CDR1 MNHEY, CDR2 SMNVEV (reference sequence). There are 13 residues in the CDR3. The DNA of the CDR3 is TGTGCGACCAGAGGAAGAGGGACCGGGGAGCTGTTTTTT. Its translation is CATRGRGTGELFF.

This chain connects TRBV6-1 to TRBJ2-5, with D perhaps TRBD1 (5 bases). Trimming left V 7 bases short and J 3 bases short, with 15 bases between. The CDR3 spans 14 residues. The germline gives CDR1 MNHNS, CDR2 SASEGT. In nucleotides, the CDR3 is TGTGCCAGCAAGACAGTCGTTTGGGAAGAGACCCAGTACTTC. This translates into CASKTVVWEETQYF.

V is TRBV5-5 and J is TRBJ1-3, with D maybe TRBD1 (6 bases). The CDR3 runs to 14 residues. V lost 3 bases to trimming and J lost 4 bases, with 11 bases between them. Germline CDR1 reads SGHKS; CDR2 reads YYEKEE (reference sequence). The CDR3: CASSSTGSGNTIYF. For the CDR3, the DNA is TGTGCCAGCAGCTCTACAGGGTCAGGAAACACCATATATTTT.

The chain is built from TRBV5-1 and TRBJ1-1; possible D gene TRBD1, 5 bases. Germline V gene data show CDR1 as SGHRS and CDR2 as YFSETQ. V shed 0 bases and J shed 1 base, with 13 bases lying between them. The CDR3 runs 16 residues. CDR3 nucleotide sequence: TGCGCCAGCAGCTTGGTGTACCGCCAGGGGAACACTGAAGCTTTCTTT. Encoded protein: CASSLVYRQGNTEAFF.

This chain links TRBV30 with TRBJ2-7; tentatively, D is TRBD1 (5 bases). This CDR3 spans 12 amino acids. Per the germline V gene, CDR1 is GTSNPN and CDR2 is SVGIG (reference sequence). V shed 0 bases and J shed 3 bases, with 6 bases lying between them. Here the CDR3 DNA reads TGTGCCTGGAGTGTGACAGTCTACGAGCAGTACTTC. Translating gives CAWSVTVYEQYF.